One sample yielded the 10 T cell receptor beta chains listed below, sequenced in a study of blood T cell repertoires in COVID-19. Repertoires were generated with immunoSEQ multiplex PCR, while TCRdb's copy carries only in-frame clones and drops some. The data show about 210,000 clones, approximately 90% seen once. The sequencing input was peripheral blood. These receptors all come from a man younger than 40 with acute or convalescent COVID-19.

This chain connects TRBV23-1 to TRBJ1-5; the match to TRBD1 covers 10 bases. TRBV23-1 carries the ORF label, with uncertain function. The CDR3 length is 17 residues. V trimming: 3 bases; J trimming: 9 bases; junction bases outside the gene matches: 14. As DNA, the CDR3 is TGCGCCAGCAGTCAGCCCCGACAGGGGGCGCGTAAGCCGCCCCAGCATTTT. It codes for CASSQPRQGARKPPQHF.

In this sample, this clone turned up once. The J gene is TRBJ2-2, the V gene TRBV7-9; a weak D match, TRBD1 (7 bases). This CDR3 comprises 14 residues. V was clipped by 5 bases and J by 7 bases, with 14 bases between them. The germline V gene has CDR1 SEHNR and CDR2 FQNEAQ (reference sequence). The CDR3 spells CASSARQGLGELFF. The CDR3 bases are TGTGCCAGCAGCGCCAGACAGGGACTCGGGGAGCTGTTTTTT.

V is TRBV15 and J is TRBJ1-4; possibly TRBD1 for D (6 bases). The CDR3 consists of 14 residues. CDR1 and CDR2 (germline): LNHNV, YYDKDF (reference sequence). The V end was cut by 3 bases, the J end by 3 bases, with 8 bases between. CDR3 DNA: TGTGCCACCAGCAGGGACAGAGCTAATGAAAAACTGTTTTTT. Residues: CATSRDRANEKLFF.

This chain joins TRBV6-5 and TRBJ2-3; 8 bases agree with TRBD2. The CDR3 sequence is 15 residues long. J gave up 2 bases and V 1 base, and 2 bases lay outside the gene matches. Germline CDR1 and CDR2: MNHEY and SVGAGI. DNA for the CDR3: TGTGCCAGCAGTTACTTGCGGGAGGCCACAGATACGCAGTATTTT. It yields the protein CASSYLREATDTQYF.

J is TRBJ2-7 and V is TRBV10-2; 7 bases fit TRBD1. Per germline, CDR1 WSHSY and CDR2 SAAADI. The CDR3 totals 13 residues. Losses at the gene ends were 2 bases for V and 4 bases for J; bases not matched to a gene: 2. CDR3 amino acids: CASSERGRYEQYF. The CDR3 DNA follows: TGCGCCAGCAGTGAGAGGGGGCGGTACGAGCAGTACTTC.

This sequence joins TRBV4-2 and TRBJ2-2; D gene unclear. The CDR3 has 16 residues. Deletions cut 4 bases from V and 0 bases from J, with 12 bases between. The germline CDR1 and CDR2 sequences are LGHNA and YNFKEQ. The CDR3 sequence is CASSRTDLANTGELFF. The DNA of the CDR3 is TGTGCCAGCAGCCGAACAGATCTCGCGAACACCGGGGAGCTGTTTTTT.

J is TRBJ2-2 and V is TRBV6-5, with 8 positions matching TRBD1. CDR1 is MNHEY and CDR2 is SVGAGI in the germline V gene. The CDR3 is 13 residues long. The CDR3 here is CKTRGRGTGELFF. In DNA form, the CDR3 reads TGTAAAACCAGGGGGCGCGGCACCGGGGAGCTGTTTTTT.

V usage is TRBV19 and J usage is TRBJ2-3; no definite D call. This CDR3 spans 15 amino acids. CDR1 is LNHDA, CDR2 SQIVND, per germline (reference sequence). V gave up 3 bases and J gave up 0 bases, with 10 bases separating them. The CDR3 bases are TGTGCCAGTAGTATGTCTCCCTCTAGCACAGATACGCAGTATTTT. Its protein is CASSMSPSSTDTQYF. Full variable domain (rest looked up from reference TRBV19 and TRBJ2-3): DGGITQSPKYLFRKEGQNVTLSCEQNLNHDAMYWYRQDPGQGLRLIYYSQIVNDFQKGDIAEGYSVSREKKESFPLTVTSAQKNPTAFYLCASSMSPSSTDTQYFGPGTRLTVL.

The chain combines TRBV10-2 with TRBJ2-7; 7 bases line up with TRBD1. J gave up 5 bases and V 8 bases, and 15 bases lay outside the gene matches. This CDR3 has 15 residues. CDR1 WSHSY and CDR2 SAAADI come from the germline V gene. Here the CDR3 reads CASYPNSDRAHEQYF. The CDR3 DNA sequence: TGCGCCAGCTACCCCAACTCAGACAGGGCCCACGAGCAGTACTTC.

The CDR3 DNA follows: TGTGCCAGCAGTTTGGGAGCGGTCGGGTGGTCCTACAATGAGCAGTTCTTC. It is translated as CASSLGAVGWSYNEQFF. The chain uses TRBV28 and TRBJ2-1; D is possibly TRBD2 (5 bases). The CDR3 is made up of 17 amino acids. V lost 3 bases and J 1 base, leaving 16 bases between the germline ends. Per germline, CDR1 MDHEN and CDR2 SYDVKM.